The clone carrying this T cell receptor beta chain was seen only once. The data were obtained in a study of multiple sclerosis patients with progressive multifocal leukoencephalopathy. Here immunoSEQ multiplex PCR was the method, and the copy in TCRdb shows in-frame clones only, minus some. The data show around 30,000 clones, around nine tenths seen once. Specified time point: before natalizumab initiation. The receptor was isolated from a human donor with multiple sclerosis. Sequences were obtained from PBMCs.

CDR3 in amino acids: CASFGRTGSFYGYTF. CDR3 sequence (DNA): TGTGCCAGTTTTGGCCGGACAGGGTCTTTCTATGGCTACACCTTC. The chain couples TRBV19 to TRBJ1-2; 8 bases fit TRBD1. There are 15 residues in the CDR3. V gave up 8 bases and J gave up 4 bases; unmatched junction bases: 12. Germline loops: CDR1 LNHDA, CDR2 SQIVND (reference sequence).